The 20 T cell receptor beta chains below come from one sample, sequenced in a study of T cells after yellow fever vaccination. Each CDR3 protein is one row after TCRdb ran MiXCR on the 5' RACE reads. The sample carries about 220,000 distinct CDR3 sequences, less than 7.5% recorded once. The sample was CD4+ T cells sorted from PBMCs, taken on the day of the yellow fever booster vaccination. The origin of the receptors is a man aged 25 to 40 who received the YFV17D yellow fever vaccine.

This chain uses TRBV29-1 with TRBJ2-7; 10 bases are a match to TRBD2. Germline loops: CDR1 SQVTM, CDR2 ANQGSEA. Unmatched junction bases numbered 4, after V lost 7 bases and J lost 4 bases. This CDR3 spans 12 amino acids. In DNA, the CDR3 is TGCAGCGGACGACTAGCGGGTTACGAGCAGTACTTC. Its protein product is CSGRLAGYEQYF.

This clonotype came up many times. V gene TRBV15 combines with J gene TRBJ2-1; D not certain. CDR3 length: 16 residues. V lost 0 bases and J lost 0, with 9 bases in between. In germline, CDR1 is LNHNV, CDR2 YYDKDF (reference sequence). The CDR3: CATSRDARSSYNEQFF. CDR3 DNA: TGTGCCACCAGCAGAGATGCTCGGTCCTCCTACAATGAGCAGTTCTTC.

The V call is TRBV24-1, the J call TRBJ2-1; D is perhaps TRBD1 or TRBD2 (5 bases each). V lost 6 bases and J 1 base, leaving 15 bases between the germline ends. This CDR3 comprises 16 residues. CDR1 is KGHDR and CDR2 is SFDVKD in the germline V gene. The DNA for the CDR3 is TGTGCCACCAGTAAAACTGGGACCATTTCCTACAATGAGCAGTTCTTC. Protein sequence: CATSKTGTISYNEQFF.

The J gene is TRBJ2-3, the V gene TRBV7-2, with 11 bases identical to TRBD2. This CDR3 has 14 residues. V lost 2 bases to trimming and J lost 8 bases; unmatched junction nucleotides: 3. Germline loops: CDR1 SGHTA, CDR2 FQGNSA. The CDR3 nucleotides read TGTGCCAGCAGCTTAATAGCGGGAGGGGGTACGCAGTATTTT. Translated: CASSLIAGGGTQYF.

On this clonotype itself: One base away lies a much larger clone, so this may be a sequencing read error. J is TRBJ2-5 and V is TRBV27; perhaps D is TRBD1 or TRBD2 (5 bases each). The germline gives CDR1 MNHEY, CDR2 SMNVEV (reference sequence). V was shortened by 4 bases and J by 7 bases, with 16 bases between the two germline ends. The CDR3 sequence is 14 residues long. CDR3 DNA: TGTGCCAGCAGTTGGCAAGGGACGAAGGGGACCCAGTACTTC. This codes for CASSWQGTKGTQYF.

The sample holds many counts of this clonotype. This chain joins TRBV5-6 and TRBJ2-1; 9 bases are a match to TRBD1. Germline CDR1 SGHDT, CDR2 YYEEEE. The CDR3 runs to 17 residues. The ends lost 0 bases at V and 7 bases at J; junction bases unmatched: 11. The chain's CDR3 is CASSLERRTGEVNEQFF. The CDR3 DNA reads as TGTGCCAGCAGCTTGGAAAGACGGACAGGGGAAGTTAATGAGCAGTTCTTC.

This clonotype was detected many times. The chain links TRBV7-9 to TRBJ2-3, with D perhaps TRBD2 (6 bases). V lost 4 bases, J lost 0 bases, and 11 bases lay in between. Per the germline V gene, CDR1 is SEHNR and CDR2 is FQNEAQ (reference sequence). The length of the CDR3 is 15 residues. CDR3 amino acids: CASSSGLLSTDTQYF. The CDR3 DNA reads as TGTGCCAGCAGCTCGGGACTCCTGAGCACAGATACGCAGTATTTT.

This clonotype was counted ten times or more. J is TRBJ2-2 and V is TRBV15; D is uncertain. The germline gives CDR1 LNHNV, CDR2 YYDKDF (reference sequence). The CDR3 runs 14 residues. V lost 1 base, J lost 7 bases, and 10 bases lay in between. The chain's CDR3 is CATSRGWGGGELFF. As DNA, the CDR3 is TGTGCCACCAGCAGAGGGTGGGGTGGCGGGGAGCTGTTTTTT.

This clonotype was seen only a few times. V gene TRBV7-2 combines with J gene TRBJ1-2; 9 nucleotides agree with TRBD1. The CDR3 has 13 residues. From germline, CDR1 is SGHTA and CDR2 FQGNSA. With 5 bases clipped from V and 5 bases from J, the junction kept 3 bases outside the gene matches. Here the CDR3 reads CASSQQGAYGYTF. The CDR3 DNA is TGTGCCAGCAGCCAACAGGGGGCTTATGGCTACACCTTC. The variable domain in full, completed from reference TRBV7-2 and TRBJ1-2, reads GAGVSQSPSNKVTEKGKDVELRCDPISGHTALYWYRQSLGQGLEFLIYFQGNSAPDKSGLPSDRFSAERTGGSVSTLTIQRTQQEDSAVYLCASSQQGAYGYTFGSGTRLTVV.

This clonotype was detected ten times or more. The chain combines TRBV15 with TRBJ2-7; 8 positions match TRBD1. The CDR3 length is 14 residues. CDR1 is LNHNV, CDR2 YYDKDF, per germline (reference sequence). Germline trimming cut 6 bases from V and 4 bases from J; bases unmatched to any gene: 8. The CDR3 coding sequence is TGTGCCACCAGTGACTCAGGGGGCTGGTACGAGCAGTACTTC. It yields the protein CATSDSGGWYEQYF. Based on the CDR3 plus reference TRBV15 and TRBJ2-7, the full variable domain is DAMVIQNPRYQVTQFGKPVTLSCSQTLNHNVMYWYQQKSSQAPKLLFHYYDKDFNNEADTPDNFQSRRPNTSFCFLDIRSPGLGDTAMYLCATSDSGGWYEQYFGPGTRLTVT.

This clonotype was found a few times. The chain is built from TRBV7-8 and TRBJ2-3, with 7 bases lining up with TRBD2. With 0 bases clipped from V and 1 base from J, the junction kept 7 bases outside the gene matches. Germline CDR1 reads SGHVS; CDR2 reads FQNEAQ. This CDR3 has 17 residues. DNA for the CDR3: TGTGCCAGCAGCTTAGCGGGGGGAGGGAGTGGCACAGATACGCAGTATTTT. Amino acids: CASSLAGGGSGTDTQYF. The whole variable domain, remainder taken from reference TRBV7-8 and TRBJ2-3, is GAGVSQSPRYKVAKRGQDVALRCDPISGHVSLFWYQQALGQGPEFLTYFQNEAQLDKSGLPSDRFFAERPEGSVSTLKIQRTQQEDSAVYLCASSLAGGGSGTDTQYFGPGTRLTVL.

This clonotype has only a few counts. The chain carries TRBV12-3 or TRBV12-4 and TRBJ1-5, with D perhaps matching TRBD1 (6 bases). V lost 8 bases and J 0 bases, leaving 11 bases between the germline ends. The CDR3 has 14 amino acids. The CDR3 loop is CASGTGYSNQPQHF. The CDR3 DNA sequence: TGTGCCAGCGGTACAGGGTATAGCAATCAGCCCCAGCATTTT.

This clonotype was observed a few times. CDR3 coding DNA: TGTGCCAGCAGCTTGCGGTGGAGGCCACAAGAGACCCAGTACTTC. It encodes CASSLRWRPQETQYF. This chain uses TRBV5-4 with TRBJ2-5; a weak D match, TRBD2 (5 bases). Trimming shortened V by 1 base and J by 2 bases, and 12 bases separated the two germline ends. Per germline, CDR1 SGHNT and CDR2 YYREEE (reference sequence). The CDR3 consists of 15 residues.

This clonotype has ten or more counts. For the CDR3, the DNA is TGCAGTGCACCCGGACTACCCGGAAACAATGAGCAGTTCTTC. This codes for CSAPGLPGNNEQFF. The chain has TRBV20-1 and TRBJ2-1; perhaps TRBD2 as D (6 bases). The CDR3 is 14 amino acids. V was shortened by 6 bases and J by 5 bases, with 17 bases between the two germline ends. The germline CDR1 and CDR2 sequences are DFQATT and SNEGSKA (reference sequence).

This chain links TRBV20-1 with TRBJ2-7, with 9 bases aligning to TRBD1. Germline CDR1 DFQATT, CDR2 SNEGSKA (reference sequence). The CDR3 is made up of 15 amino acids. Unmatched junction bases numbered 8, after V lost 0 bases and J lost 5 bases. In nucleotides, the CDR3 is TGCAGTGCTAGAGATCCGGGACAGGGTGTCCACGAGCAGTACTTC. Its translation is CSARDPGQGVHEQYF.

Details on this clonotype: This may be a read error: a much more frequent sequence differs by one nucleotide. V is TRBV20-1 and J is TRBJ2-7, with D perhaps TRBD2 (6 bases). Trimming removed 7 bases from V and 2 bases from J, with 18 bases in between. The CDR3 length is 14 residues. From germline, CDR1 is DFQATT and CDR2 SNEGSKA (reference sequence). CDR3 region: CSVQPGTGAYEQYF. DNA for the CDR3: TGCAGTGTTCAACCCGGGACGGGAGCCTACGAGCAGTACTTC.

This rearrangement joins TRBV20-1 to TRBJ2-3; 8 positions agree with TRBD2. The CDR3 is made up of 16 amino acids. The V segment lost 4 bases and the J segment 2 bases; nucleotides outside the gene matches: 11. The germline V gene encodes CDR1 DFQATT and CDR2 SNEGSKA (reference sequence). The CDR3 reads CSATGGYSGYTDTQYF. In nucleotides, the CDR3 is TGCAGTGCTACGGGGGGGTATAGCGGATACACAGATACGCAGTATTTT.

There are many counts of this clonotype. This sequence joins TRBV27 and TRBJ2-3, with D hard to call. The CDR3 runs 15 residues. The germline V gene has CDR1 MNHEY and CDR2 SMNVEV (reference sequence). Trimming pared 3 bases from V and 0 bases from J, leaving 10 bases between. The CDR3 loop reads CASSLPTTSTDTQYF. CDR3 coding DNA: TGTGCCAGCAGTTTGCCCACCACTAGCACAGATACGCAGTATTTT.

This rearrangement joins TRBV4-3 to TRBJ2-1; perhaps TRBD2 as D (5 bases). Per the germline V gene, CDR1 is LGHNA and CDR2 is YSLEER. The CDR3 spans 15 residues. The V end lost 2 bases, the J end lost 3 bases, and 11 bases lay between the germline ends. For the CDR3, the DNA is TGCGCCAGCAGCCAAACTAGGAGCTACTACAATGAGCAGTTCTTC. Translated: CASSQTRSYYNEQFF.

The chain carries TRBV30 and TRBJ2-7; 9 bases agree with TRBD2. V was clipped by 5 bases and J by 0 bases; unmatched bases: 5. The germline CDR1 and CDR2 sequences are GTSNPN and SVGIG (reference sequence). The CDR3 extends over 14 amino acids. CDR3 amino acids: CAWEKREDSYEQYF. The CDR3 coding sequence is TGTGCCTGGGAAAAGCGGGAGGACTCCTACGAGCAGTACTTC.